The rows below give T cell receptor beta chains drawn from one sample of a study of control samples from healthy donors and cancer patients. Method: immunoSEQ multiplex PCR; TCRdb's copy keeps in-frame clones and lacks some. This sample has under 200,000 clones; under 96% occur once, and the top ten carry 0.95% to 1.1%. Material: blood. Receptor source: a woman younger than 45 in good health. Both conserved end residues are part of each CDR3. A D gene is named only where the DNA matches it firmly. Some rows have no size entry. The others give once, few or many, or a class for an expanded clone.

length: 15; J: TRBJ2-7; D: TRBD1; size: .; V: TRBV19; CDR3: CASSIDGTGRNEQYF; DNA: TGTGCCAGTAGTATAGATGGGACAGGGAGGAACGAGCAGTACTTC
length: 17; J: TRBJ1-6; D: .; size: .; V: TRBV7-9; CDR3: CASSSKGVGDFQSPLHF; DNA: TGTGCCAGCAGCTCTAAAGGGGTGGGGGATTTTCAGTCACCCCTCCACTTT
length: 15; J: TRBJ2-3; D: TRBD1; size: .; V: TRBV7-9; CDR3: CASSSETGVGDTQYF; DNA: TGTGCCAGCAGCTCGGAAACAGGGGTGGGAGATACGCAGTATTTT
length: 15; J: TRBJ2-1; D: TRBD1; size: .; V: TRBV7-9; CDR3: CASSLEGGSRNEQFF; DNA: TGTGCCAGCAGCTTAGAAGGGGGCTCGAGGAATGAGCAGTTCTTC
length: 17; J: TRBJ1-5; D: .; size: .; V: TRBV18; CDR3: CASSPQGGVGSNQPQHF; DNA: TGTGCCAGCTCACCTCAGGGAGGAGTAGGTAGCAATCAGCCCCAGCATTTT
length: 16; J: TRBJ2-1; D: TRBD2; size: .; V: TRBV7-6; CDR3: CASTFLSGIGKNEQFF; DNA: TGTGCCAGCACTTTCCTTAGCGGGATAGGGAAGAATGAGCAGTTCTTC
length: 16; J: TRBJ2-2; D: TRBD1; size: .; V: TRBV24-1; CDR3: CATSDFGQGAHGELFF; DNA: TGTGCCACCAGTGATTTCGGACAGGGTGCGCACGGGGAGCTGTTTTTT
length: 13; J: TRBJ1-2; D: .; size: .; V: TRBV9; CDR3: CASSTGPGGGYTF; DNA: TGTGCCAGCAGCACGGGGCCAGGTGGAGGCTACACCTTC
length: 13; J: TRBJ1-1; D: .; size: once; V: TRBV6-6; CDR3: CASSYLRGTEAFF; DNA: TGTGCCAGCAGTTACCTAAGGGGGACTGAAGCTTTCTTT
length: 15; J: TRBJ2-1; D: TRBD1; size: .; V: TRBV11-2; CDR3: CASRQAGTGYNEQFF; DNA: TGTGCCAGCAGGCAAGCCGGGACAGGTTACAATGAGCAGTTCTTC
length: 14; J: TRBJ1-4; D: .; size: .; V: TRBV10-3; CDR3: CAIRARGVGEKLFF; DNA: TGTGCCATCAGGGCCCGCGGAGTTGGGGAAAAACTGTTTTTT
length: 15; J: TRBJ2-5; D: TRBD1; size: .; V: TRBV25-1; CDR3: CASRQSGTVQETQYF; DNA: TGTGCCAGCAGGCAGTCCGGGACAGTTCAAGAGACCCAGTACTTC
length: 12; J: TRBJ2-7; D: .; size: .; V: TRBV30; CDR3: CAWSKGAYEQYF; DNA: TGTGCCTGGAGTAAAGGAGCCTACGAGCAGTACTTC
length: 14; J: TRBJ2-7; D: .; size: .; V: TRBV9; CDR3: CASSSRGGSYEQYF; DNA: TGTGCCAGCAGCTCCCGAGGTGGATCCTACGAGCAGTACTTC
length: 14; J: TRBJ2-1; D: TRBD2; size: .; V: TRBV19; CDR3: CATRSGGAYNEQFF; DNA: TGTGCCACAAGAAGCGGGGGGGCCTACAATGAGCAGTTCTTC
length: 14; J: TRBJ1-1; D: .; size: .; V: TRBV7-9; CDR3: CASSLGGGWTLAFF; DNA: TGTGCCAGCAGCTTAGGCGGAGGTTGGACGTTGGCTTTCTTT
length: 14; J: TRBJ2-7; D: TRBD1; size: .; V: TRBV7-9; CDR3: CASSSTGQPYEQYF; DNA: TGTGCCAGCAGCTCTACGGGACAGCCCTACGAGCAGTACTTC
length: 14; J: TRBJ1-3; D: .; size: .; V: TRBV7-9; CDR3: CASSLWSSGNTIYF; DNA: TGTGCCAGCAGCTTATGGAGCTCTGGAAACACCATATATTTT
length: 13; J: TRBJ1-5; D: TRBD1; size: .; V: TRBV19; CDR3: CASGQGFNQPQHF; DNA: TGTGCCAGTGGACAGGGCTTCAATCAGCCCCAGCATTTT
length: 13; J: TRBJ2-3; D: .; size: .; V: TRBV29-1; CDR3: CSVENRVRDTQYF; DNA: TGCAGCGTTGAAAATAGGGTGCGAGATACGCAGTATTTT
length: 16; J: TRBJ2-6; D: .; size: .; V: TRBV7-9; CDR3: CASSSVGGSGANVLTF; DNA: TGTGCCAGCAGCTCAGTCGGGGGCTCTGGGGCCAACGTCCTGACTTTC
length: 15; J: TRBJ2-7; D: .; size: .; V: TRBV6-6; CDR3: CASSYSGAGPYEQYF; DNA: TGTGCCAGCAGTTACTCCGGGGCGGGACCCTACGAGCAGTACTTC
length: 12; J: TRBJ1-1; D: .; size: .; V: TRBV6-5; CDR3: CASRNWAGAAFF; DNA: TGTGCCAGCAGAAACTGGGCGGGGGCGGCTTTCTTT
length: 12; J: TRBJ2-3; D: .; size: .; V: TRBV28; CDR3: CASSHTADTQYF; DNA: TGTGCCAGCAGCCACACAGCAGATACGCAGTATTTT
length: 14; J: TRBJ2-5; D: .; size: .; V: TRBV28; CDR3: CASSYTRDPITQYF; DNA: TGTGCCAGCAGTTATACACGGGACCCGATTACCCAGTACTTC
length: 16; J: TRBJ2-3; D: .; size: .; V: TRBV19; CDR3: CASSIGWGPDTDTQYF; DNA: TGTGCCAGTAGTATAGGGTGGGGGCCCGACACAGATACGCAGTATTTT
length: 15; J: TRBJ1-1; D: .; size: .; V: TRBV6-2/TRBV6-3; CDR3: CASSLPQGLDTEAFF; DNA: TGTGCCAGCAGTTTACCCCAGGGGCTAGACACTGAAGCTTTCTTT
length: 15; J: TRBJ2-1; D: .; size: .; V: TRBV15; CDR3: CATSREAGFYNEQFF; DNA: TGTGCCACCAGCAGAGAAGCAGGGTTCTACAATGAGCAGTTCTTC
length: 14; J: TRBJ2-2; D: TRBD2; size: .; V: TRBV10-3; CDR3: CATLASGNTGELFF; DNA: TGTGCCACCCTGGCTAGCGGGAACACCGGGGAGCTGTTTTTT
length: 16; J: TRBJ2-6; D: .; size: .; V: TRBV2; CDR3: CASSEAPRALANVLTF; DNA: TGTGCCAGCAGTGAAGCTCCGAGGGCCCTGGCCAACGTCCTGACTTTC
length: 14; J: TRBJ2-5; D: .; size: .; V: TRBV6-5; CDR3: CASSYYGKVKTQYF; DNA: TGTGCCAGCAGTTACTACGGGAAGGTGAAGACCCAGTACTTC
length: 15; J: TRBJ1-5; D: .; size: .; V: TRBV19; CDR3: CASSIRGAFNQPQHF; DNA: TGTGCCAGTAGTATACGGGGGGCTTTCAATCAGCCCCAGCATTTT
length: 16; J: TRBJ1-5; D: .; size: .; V: TRBV4-1; CDR3: CASSQGRARGHQPQHF; DNA: TGCGCCAGCAGCCAAGGAAGGGCCAGGGGACATCAGCCCCAGCATTTT
length: 15; J: TRBJ1-5; D: .; size: .; V: TRBV28; CDR3: CASSIFGKRNQPQHF; DNA: TGTGCCAGCAGTATCTTCGGTAAGAGAAATCAGCCCCAGCATTTT
length: 12; J: TRBJ2-1; D: .; size: .; V: TRBV19; CDR3: CASSIGGNEQFF; DNA: TGTGCCAGTAGTATAGGGGGAAATGAGCAGTTCTTC
length: 15; J: TRBJ1-2; D: .; size: .; V: TRBV9; CDR3: CASSVEAGGYYGYTF; DNA: TGTGCCAGCAGCGTAGAGGCGGGGGGTTACTATGGCTACACCTTC
length: 15; J: TRBJ1-1; D: TRBD1; size: .; V: TRBV11-2; CDR3: CASSRGQGANTEAFF; DNA: TGTGCCAGCAGTAGGGGACAGGGGGCGAACACTGAAGCTTTCTTT